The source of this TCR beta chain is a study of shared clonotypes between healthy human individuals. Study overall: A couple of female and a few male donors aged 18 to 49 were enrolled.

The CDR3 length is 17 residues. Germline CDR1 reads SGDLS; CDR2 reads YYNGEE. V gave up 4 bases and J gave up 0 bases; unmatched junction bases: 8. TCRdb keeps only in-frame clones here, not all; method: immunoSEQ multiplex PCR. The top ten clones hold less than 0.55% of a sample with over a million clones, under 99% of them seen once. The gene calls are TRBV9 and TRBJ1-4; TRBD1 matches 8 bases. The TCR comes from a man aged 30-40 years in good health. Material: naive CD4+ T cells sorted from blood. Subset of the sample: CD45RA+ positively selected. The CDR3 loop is CASSTQGGSPTNEKLFF. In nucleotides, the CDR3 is TGTGCCAGCAGCACACAGGGGGGGTCCCCAACTAATGAAAAACTGTTTTTT.